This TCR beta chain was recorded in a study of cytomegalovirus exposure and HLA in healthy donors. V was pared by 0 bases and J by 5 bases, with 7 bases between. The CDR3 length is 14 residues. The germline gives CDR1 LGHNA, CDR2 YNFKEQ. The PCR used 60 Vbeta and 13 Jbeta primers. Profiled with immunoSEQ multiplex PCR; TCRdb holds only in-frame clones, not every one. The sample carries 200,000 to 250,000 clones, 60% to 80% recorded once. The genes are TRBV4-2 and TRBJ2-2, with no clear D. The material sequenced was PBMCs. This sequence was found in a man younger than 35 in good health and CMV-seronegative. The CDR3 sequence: CASSQDGLTGELFF. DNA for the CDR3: TGTGCCAGCAGCCAAGATGGGCTGACCGGGGAGCTGTTTTTT.